The 20 T cell receptor beta chains in this list originate from one sample, sequenced in a study of neurological immune-mediated disorders (dated by TCRdb to between 2018 and 2020). The sample's time point label, in plain terms: longitudinal time-point 1 (baseline). Library construction relied on 5' RACE. Sequencing was performed on an Illumina HiSeq 2500. TCRdb reprocessed the public reads (quality trimming at Q25 with fastp, clone calling with MiXCR) and kept in-frame beta chains. Duplicate CDR3 protein sequences are folded into a single record with the most common DNA and genes. In all, the sample holds some 71,000 distinct CDR3 sequences, and roughly a tenth of those were seen once. In total, the top ten clones hold 8.5% to 10% of the sample. The material sequenced was PBMCs. Receptor source: a man aged 25-45 years in good health.

The sample holds many counts of this clonotype. J is TRBJ1-5 and V is TRBV28; possibly TRBD1 for D (5 bases). This CDR3 has 18 residues. Trimming removed 4 bases from V and 3 bases from J, with 22 bases in between. Germline V lookup: CDR1 MDHEN, CDR2 SYDVKM. The CDR3 here is CASSSDWGVRGTNQPQHF. The CDR3 nucleotides are TGTGCCAGCAGTTCCGACTGGGGGGTCCGTGGAACCAATCAGCCCCAGCATTTT.

This clonotype occurred many times. This chain connects TRBV20-1 to TRBJ2-3; D remains ambiguous. The V end lost 4 bases, the J end lost 0 bases, and 14 bases lay between the germline ends. The CDR3 is 15 residues long. CDR1 and CDR2 from the germline V gene are DFQATT and SNEGSKA (reference sequence). The CDR3 nucleotides read TGCAGTGCTAATCCCCCCCTAACTAGCACAGATACGCAGTATTTT. Protein product: CSANPPLTSTDTQYF.

Ten or more counts support this clonotype. V is TRBV20-1 and J is TRBJ1-4, with D perhaps matching TRBD1 (6 bases). Germline CDR1 is DFQATT and CDR2 is SNEGSKA (reference sequence). The CDR3 runs to 17 residues. V lost 0 bases to trimming and J lost 7 bases, with 21 bases between them. CDR3 in amino acids: CSARETFRGDIREKLFF. The CDR3 region has the DNA TGCAGTGCTAGAGAAACATTCCGGGGGGACATCCGTGAAAAACTGTTTTTT.

The sample holds many counts of this clonotype. V is TRBV5-1 and J is TRBJ2-7; no reliable D call. The germline gives CDR1 SGHRS, CDR2 YFSETQ. V lost 0 bases and J 5 bases, leaving 12 bases between the germline ends. The CDR3 spans 14 residues. CDR3: CASSLAGYLHEQYF. The CDR3, as DNA: TGCGCCAGCAGCTTGGCTGGGTACCTACACGAGCAGTACTTC.

The chain is built from TRBV24-1 and TRBJ2-5; weak D call: TRBD1 (6 bases). CDR1 KGHDR and CDR2 SFDVKD come from the germline V gene. The CDR3 has 14 amino acids. V was clipped by 3 bases and J by 4 bases, with 11 bases between them. DNA for the CDR3: TGTGCCACCAGTGATCAGGGGACGGCAGAGACCCAGTACTTC. As protein: CATSDQGTAETQYF.

At least ten counts were recorded for this clonotype. The V and J genes are TRBV5-1 and TRBJ1-1, with a weak D call TRBD1 (5 bases). Trimming pared 1 base from V and 3 bases from J, leaving 13 bases between. This CDR3 region has 15 residues. Germline loops: CDR1 SGHRS, CDR2 YFSETQ. CDR3: CASSLFPRADTEAFF. As DNA, the CDR3 is TGCGCCAGCAGCTTGTTCCCCAGGGCGGACACTGAAGCTTTCTTT.

This clonotype was observed at least ten times. For the CDR3, the DNA is TGTGCCAGCCGGCTGTCGTCGAACACTGAAGCTTTCTTT. This codes for CASRLSSNTEAFF. The chain links TRBV2 to TRBJ1-1; D unresolved. CDR1 is SNHLY, CDR2 FYNNEI, per germline. Trimming took 8 bases from V and 1 from J, leaving 11 bases between them. This CDR3 has 13 residues.

This clonotype was found many times. The rearrangement joins TRBV6-5 to TRBJ2-5; 15 nucleotides align to TRBD2. Trimming removed 6 bases from V and 5 bases from J; junction bases left unmatched: 7. CDR1 is MNHEY, CDR2 SVGAGI, per germline. The CDR3 has 16 amino acids. DNA of the CDR3: TGTGCCAGCAGGGGACTAGCGGGAGGAGTCCGGGAGACCCAGTACTTC. Translated, it gives CASRGLAGGVRETQYF.

This clonotype showed up many times. The rearrangement joins TRBV5-1 to TRBJ1-1, with D unclear. The CDR3 totals 13 residues. Germline V CDR1 and CDR2: SGHRS, YFSETQ. V was shortened by 1 base and J by 1 base, with 5 bases between the two germline ends. The CDR3 coding sequence is TGCGCCAGCAGCTTGTTACCGAACACTGAAGCTTTCTTT. This gives the protein CASSLLPNTEAFF.

This clonotype was recorded a few times. It may be a read error: a sequence one base away is much more abundant. The J gene is TRBJ2-1, the V gene TRBV7-2; a possible D gene is TRBD2 (6 bases). Germline CDR1 is SGHTA and CDR2 is FQGNSA. The germline V and J ends were trimmed by 6 bases and 0 bases, with 12 bases remaining between them. The CDR3 is 15 amino acids. CDR3 sequence (DNA): TGTGCCAGCAGTCTAGCGACTGCCTCCTACAATGAGCAGTTCTTC. Protein sequence: CASSLATASYNEQFF.

In the case of this clonotype: A much larger clone differs by one base, so this may be a read error. The chain couples TRBV28 to TRBJ2-1; D uncertain. Germline V gene lookup returns CDR1 MDHEN and CDR2 SYDVKM. The length of the CDR3 is 15 residues. CDR3 residues: CASSLPPPAYDEQFF. CDR3 DNA: TGTGCCAGCAGTTTACCCCCTCCAGCCTACGATGAGCAGTTCTTC.

In its sample, this clonotype was seen many times. The rearrangement joins TRBV9 to TRBJ1-2; D is perhaps TRBD1 (5 bases). V was shortened by 0 bases and J by 2 bases, with 11 bases between the two germline ends. The CDR3 consists of 15 residues. Germline CDR1 reads SGDLS; CDR2 reads YYNGEE. CDR3 protein: CASSVGGTVNYGYTF. The CDR3 nucleotides read TGTGCCAGCAGCGTAGGAGGGACGGTGAACTATGGCTACACCTTC.

This clonotype has ten or more counts. J is TRBJ2-7 and V is TRBV5-1; 11 bases agree with TRBD1. V lost 4 bases and J lost 2; bases outside the gene matches: 5. CDR3 length: 15 amino acids. CDR1 and CDR2 from the germline V gene are SGHRS and YFSETQ. The CDR3 region has the DNA TGCGCCAGCAGCGCGCTGGGACAGGGGGCCTACGAGCAGTACTTC. It codes for CASSALGQGAYEQYF. Combining the CDR3 with reference TRBV5-1 and TRBJ2-7 gives the whole variable domain KAGVTQTPRYLIKTRGQQVTLSCSPISGHRSVSWYQQTPGQGLQFLFEYFSETQRNKGNFPGRFSGRQFSNSRSEMNVSTLELGDSALYLCASSALGQGAYEQYFGPGTRLTVT.

This clonotype was observed many times. This chain joins TRBV5-6 and TRBJ2-1; 9 bases are shared with TRBD2. Unmatched junction bases numbered 7, after V lost 3 bases and J lost 0 bases. Germline CDR1 is SGHDT and CDR2 is YYEEEE. The CDR3 runs to 17 residues. The CDR3 here is CASSSSQLAGSYNEQFF. CDR3 nucleotide sequence: TGTGCCAGCAGCTCAAGCCAACTAGCGGGCTCCTACAATGAGCAGTTCTTC.

Ten or more counts support this clonotype. CDR3 nucleotides: TGTGCCAGCAGTTACTCGATTGATACGCAGTATTTT. It translates to CASSYSIDTQYF. This sequence joins TRBV6-6 and TRBJ2-3; no definite D call. CDR1 and CDR2 from the germline V gene are MNHNY and SVGAGI (reference sequence). Trimming took 0 bases from V and 6 from J, leaving 4 bases between them. There are 12 residues in the CDR3.

In this sample, this clonotype turned up many times. This rearrangement joins TRBV20-1 to TRBJ2-2; TRBD1 aligns across 10 bases. CDR1 is DFQATT and CDR2 is SNEGSKA in the germline V gene (reference sequence). The V segment lost 2 bases and the J segment 8 bases; nucleotides outside the gene matches: 11. The CDR3 loop spans 16 amino acids. The CDR3 region has the DNA TGCAGTGCTAGATCCTCGACAGGGGGCCCTTATGGGGAGCTGTTTTTT. Translating it yields CSARSSTGGPYGELFF.

On this clonotype itself: At one end the junction does not follow the germline gene, possibly because of a read error. The V and J genes are TRBV15 and TRBJ2-5; D uncertain. The CDR3 extends over 14 amino acids. Germline CDR1 LNHNV, CDR2 YYDKDF (reference sequence). This CDR3 is CATSRDWSGETLYF. CDR3 nucleotide sequence: TGTGCCACCAGCAGAGATTGGAGTGGAGAGACCCTGTACTTC.

The genes are TRBV9 and TRBJ2-1; 7 bases fit TRBD1. CDR1 is SGDLS, CDR2 YYNGEE, per germline. V was pared by 0 bases and J by 10 bases, with 10 bases of the junction left unmatched. The CDR3 loop spans 15 amino acids. CDR3 sequence reads: CASSVGGTGTAEQFF. CDR3 bases: TGTGCCAGCAGCGTAGGAGGCACGGGGACAGCCGAGCAGTTCTTC. Complete variable domain (other parts from reference TRBV9 and TRBJ2-1): DSGVTQTPKHLITATGQRVTLRCSPRSGDLSVYWYQQSLDQGLQFLIQYYNGEERAKGNILERFSAQQFPDLHSELNLSSLELGDSALYFCASSVGGTGTAEQFFGPGTRLTVL.

At least ten counts were recorded for this clonotype. This chain uses TRBV18 with TRBJ2-1; the match to TRBD2 covers 10 bases. Germline V gene sequence: CDR1 KGHSH, CDR2 LQKENI. The trim removed 2 bases at V and 0 bases at J, leaving 1 base unmatched. CDR3 length: 16 residues. The CDR3 nucleotides are TGTGCCAGCTCACCATCTAGCGGGGGCTCCTACAATGAGCAGTTCTTC. It translates to CASSPSSGGSYNEQFF.

At least ten counts were recorded for this clonotype. V gene TRBV20-1 combines with J gene TRBJ1-2; D not certain. Trimming stripped 5 bases from V and 0 bases from J, with 25 bases between. The CDR3 length is 18 residues. Germline CDR1 is DFQATT and CDR2 is SNEGSKA (reference sequence). The CDR3 DNA reads as TGCAGTGCTCATACGGTGCTCGGAAGGGCAAAAACTAACTATGGCTACACCTTC. This gives the protein CSAHTVLGRAKTNYGYTF.